This T cell receptor (beta chain) stems from a study of blood T cell repertoires in COVID-19 (dated by TCRdb to 2019 to 2021). Some background on the complete study: Samples from collaborators originated in the United States, Italy and Spain and spanned both the acute and convalescent phases of COVID-19. The prospective study material was composed of cDNA or gDNA derived from T cells, B-cell-depleted T cells, or PBMCs. The dataset comprised deeply sampled blood TCRbeta repertoires from subjects exposed to, actively infected with, or recovered from COVID-19. A freely available public database, intended as a resource for researchers studying the immune response to SARS-CoV-2, is where the repertoires were released. Samples came from the ongoing ImmuneRACE study (first 160 participants) plus 1,254 subjects from 6 global collaborators. Sample metadata almost always included a de-identified subject ID, COVID-19 status, age in years and sex. Where HLA class I and class II types were available, the types were taken from metadata supplied by the sample provider, not from assay-based typing.

What the research found in general, with its limitations: The amount of clinical and demographic metadata varied by source and participant and was provided uncurated.

Collaborating institutions collected whole blood in K2EDTA tubes following their own protocols. For TCRbeta analysis, collaborators shipped samples in one of three forms: frozen whole blood, isolated PBMCs, or DNA extracted from either of those sample types. CDR1 SGHAT and CDR2 FQDESV were looked up in the germline V gene (reference sequence). From the cysteine up to the phenylalanine, the CDR3 has a length of 16 residues. Just CDR3 DNA is preserved here, 48 bases in frame from base 1. Deletion took 5 bases off V and 1 base off J, with a span of 18 bases between the germline ends. Worth noting for this clone: Its binding antigen is unknown. No much larger clonotype is one base removed from it; base qualities were not supplied.

The immunoSEQ Assay, a bias-controlled multiplex PCR, was used to amplify TCRbeta CDR3 regions from genomic DNA. Per the authors' processing: The number of nucleated cells in each sample was estimated by amplification of reference gene primers within the assay. To quantify the absolute abundance of each unique TCRbeta CDR3 rearrangement, sequence reads were collapsed and filtered. For each sample, productive Simpson clonality was calculated as the square root of Simpson's diversity index across productive rearrangements. Sourced from immuneACCESS, this table was stored by TCRdb with only in-frame sequences that have V and J called. A share of the clones is absent; for the studies checked, an unresolved V gene accounts for under half, and the remainder has no known explanation. That table gives V, J and clone size, and the DNA gave D and trimming. Here the sample has roughly 150,000 clones; 80% occur a single time. In total, the top ten clones hold less than 5.5% of the sample.

The TCR was taken from a woman aged 50 to 60 with acute or convalescent COVID-19. The material sequenced was peripheral blood. Here the chain combines TRBV11-1 and TRBJ2-7; TRBD1 is a possible D gene, resting on 6 matching bases. The DNA sequence is TGTGCCAGCAGCGAAGGCCAACAGGGATCTTCCTACGAGCAGTACTTC. Translated, this gives CASSEGQQGSSYEQYF. The variable domain in full, with residues beyond the CDR3 obtained from the reference TRBV11-1 and TRBJ2-7 genes, is EAEVAQSPRYKITEKSQAVAFWCDPISGHATLYWYRQILGQGPELLVQFQDESVVDDSQLPKDRFSAERLKGVDSTLKIQPAELGDSAMYLCASSEGQQGSSYEQYFGPGTRLTVT.